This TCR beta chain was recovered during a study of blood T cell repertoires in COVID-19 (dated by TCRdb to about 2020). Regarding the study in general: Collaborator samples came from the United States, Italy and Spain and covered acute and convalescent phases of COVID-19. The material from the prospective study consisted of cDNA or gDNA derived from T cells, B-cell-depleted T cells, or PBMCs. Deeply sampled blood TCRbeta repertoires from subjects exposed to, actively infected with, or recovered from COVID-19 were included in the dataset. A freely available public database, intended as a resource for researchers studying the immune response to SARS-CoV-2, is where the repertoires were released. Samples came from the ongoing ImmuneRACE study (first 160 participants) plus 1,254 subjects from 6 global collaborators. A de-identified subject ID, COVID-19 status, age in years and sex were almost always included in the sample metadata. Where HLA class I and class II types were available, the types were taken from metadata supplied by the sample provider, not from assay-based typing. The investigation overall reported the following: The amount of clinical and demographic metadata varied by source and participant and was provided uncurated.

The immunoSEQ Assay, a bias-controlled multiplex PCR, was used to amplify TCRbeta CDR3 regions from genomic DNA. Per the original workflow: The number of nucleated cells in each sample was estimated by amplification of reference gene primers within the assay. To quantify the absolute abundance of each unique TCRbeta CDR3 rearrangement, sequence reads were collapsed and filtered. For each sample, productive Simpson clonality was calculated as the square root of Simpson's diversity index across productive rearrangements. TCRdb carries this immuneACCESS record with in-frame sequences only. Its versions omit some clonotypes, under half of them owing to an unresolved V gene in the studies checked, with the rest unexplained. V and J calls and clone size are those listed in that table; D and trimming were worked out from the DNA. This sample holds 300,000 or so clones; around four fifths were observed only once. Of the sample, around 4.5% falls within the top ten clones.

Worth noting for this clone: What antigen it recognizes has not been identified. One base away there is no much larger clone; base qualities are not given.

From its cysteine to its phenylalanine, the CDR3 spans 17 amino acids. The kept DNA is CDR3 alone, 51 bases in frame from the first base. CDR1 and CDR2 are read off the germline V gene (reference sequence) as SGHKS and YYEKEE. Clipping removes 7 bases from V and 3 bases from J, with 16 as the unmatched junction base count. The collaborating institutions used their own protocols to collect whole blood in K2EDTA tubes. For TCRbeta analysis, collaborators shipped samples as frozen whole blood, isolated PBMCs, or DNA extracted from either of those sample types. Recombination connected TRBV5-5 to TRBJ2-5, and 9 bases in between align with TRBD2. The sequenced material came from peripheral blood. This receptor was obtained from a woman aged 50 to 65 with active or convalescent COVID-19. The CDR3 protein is CASLLKMVAGVKETQYF. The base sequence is TGTGCCAGCCTGTTGAAGATGGTAGCGGGAGTAAAAGAGACCCAGTACTTC. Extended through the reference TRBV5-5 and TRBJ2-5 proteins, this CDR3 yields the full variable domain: DAGVTQSPTHLIKTRGQQVTLRCSPISGHKSVSWYQQVLGQGPQFIFQYYEKEERGRGNFPDRFSARQFPNYSSELNVNALLLGDSALYLCASLLKMVAGVKETQYFGPGTRLLVL.